These 20 T cell receptor beta chains originate from one sample sequenced in a study of neurological immune-mediated disorders (dated by TCRdb to about 2019). Library method: 5' RACE. The instrument was an Illumina HiSeq 2500. TCRdb trimmed the raw reads at Q25, called clones with MiXCR and kept productive beta chains. Identical CDR3 proteins give one entry, which carries the most common genes and DNA. The sample data list about 84,000 distinct CDR3 sequences, and 9% to 12% of these were observed just once. Clones ranked in the top ten supply roughly 2% of the sample. What was sequenced was PBMCs. The receptors shown here come from a man in his forties in good health.

This clonotype was detected ten times or more. DNA of the CDR3: TGTGCCATCAGTGGCGCGTTGGGCGAAAAACTGTTTTTT. The encoded protein is CAISGALGEKLFF. The V and J genes are TRBV10-3 and TRBJ1-4; no clear D. Germline V lookup: CDR1 ENHRY, CDR2 SYGVKD. The CDR3 covers 13 residues. V was pared by 4 bases and J by 8 bases, with 11 bases between.

This clonotype was seen many times. The V and J genes are TRBV10-3 and TRBJ2-5, with TRBD2 matching over 11 bases. V was clipped by 6 bases and J by 0 bases; unmatched bases: 6. Germline CDR1 ENHRY, CDR2 SYGVKD. The CDR3 contains 16 residues. In DNA form, the CDR3 reads TGTGCCATCAGCCGACTAGCGGGACCCAACCAAGAGACCCAGTACTTC. As protein: CAISRLAGPNQETQYF.

This clonotype was picked up many times. The gene calls are TRBV20-1 and TRBJ1-1; D unclear. The CDR3 consists of 14 residues. Germline V gene sequence: CDR1 DFQATT, CDR2 SNEGSKA (reference sequence). V was pared by 0 bases and J by 7 bases, with 15 bases between. CDR3 nucleotides: TGCAGTGCTAGAGATCTAGGCAGACACGTTGAAGCTTTCTTT. This translates into CSARDLGRHVEAFF.

This clonotype was counted ten times or more. V and J are TRBV29-1 and TRBJ2-7; TRBD2 matches at 11 bases. This CDR3 is built from 13 residues. After removal of 7 bases from V and 3 bases from J, the junction contained 5 bases not matched to a gene. CDR1 and CDR2 (germline): SQVTM, ANQGSEA. For the CDR3, the DNA is TGCAGCGCCAGACTAGCGGGGAACTACGAGCAGTACTTC. This encodes CSARLAGNYEQYF.

This chain uses TRBV12-3 or TRBV12-4 with TRBJ1-5; TRBD1 matches 8 bases. The ends lost 6 bases at V and 2 bases at J; junction bases unmatched: 6. The CDR3 is 15 residues long. In DNA, the CDR3 is TGTGCCAGCAGACCAGACAGGGGCGGCAATCAGCCCCAGCATTTT. This codes for CASRPDRGGNQPQHF.

This clonotype was found many times. The chain recombines TRBV5-5 with TRBJ1-4; the D is unclear. The CDR3 contains 15 residues. Trimming removed 2 bases at V and 0 bases at J, with 8 bases between. CDR1 and CDR2 (germline): SGHKS, YYEKEE (reference sequence). Here the CDR3 DNA reads TGTGCCAGCAGCTTAGACACCTCAACTAATGAAAAACTGTTTTTT. Protein sequence: CASSLDTSTNEKLFF.

The CDR3 loop is CASSTKAPTYEQYF. CDR3 coding DNA: TGTGCCAGTAGTACAAAGGCTCCGACCTACGAGCAGTACTTC. J is TRBJ2-7 and V is TRBV19; D remains ambiguous. Trimming removed 4 bases from V and 2 bases from J, with 12 bases in between. The CDR3 runs to 14 residues. Germline CDR1 is LNHDA and CDR2 is SQIVND (reference sequence).

This clonotype was observed many times. The rearrangement uses TRBV6-5 and TRBJ2-1; 12 nucleotides agree with TRBD2. Germline CDR1 reads MNHEY; CDR2 reads SVGAGI. J was trimmed by 1 base and V by 5 bases; bases with no gene match: 9. The CDR3 contains 18 residues. CDR3 sequence reads: CASSDRLAGEGSYNEQFF. CDR3 bases: TGTGCCAGCAGTGACCGACTAGCGGGAGAGGGTTCCTACAATGAGCAGTTCTTC.

This clonotype was seen many times. The chain uses TRBV12-3 or TRBV12-4 and TRBJ2-3, with 8 positions matching TRBD2. The J segment lost 8 bases and the V segment lost 1 base, leaving 5 bases of the junction unmatched. This CDR3 has 14 residues. DNA of the CDR3: TGTGCCAGCAGTTTAGTCACCGGGGGGGTTACGCAGTATTTT. Translated: CASSLVTGGVTQYF.

There are a few counts of this clonotype. The J gene is TRBJ2-3, the V gene TRBV5-5; 13 bases align to TRBD2. J lost 7 bases, V lost 2 bases, and 10 bases had no gene match. Germline V gene sequence: CDR1 SGHKS, CDR2 YYEKEE (reference sequence). The CDR3 covers 17 residues. The CDR3 nucleotides are TGTGCCAGCAGCTTCTCCGGACTAGCGGGAGACGGGTATACGCAGTATTTT. Amino acids: CASSFSGLAGDGYTQYF.

This clonotype was recorded many times. The chain couples TRBV12-3 or TRBV12-4 to TRBJ2-7; TRBD2 matches at 7 bases. After removal of 2 bases from V and 2 bases from J, the junction contained 6 bases not matched to a gene. The CDR3 has 15 amino acids. The CDR3 loop is CASSLLSSGAYEQYF. DNA of the CDR3: TGTGCCAGCAGTTTACTCTCTAGCGGCGCCTACGAGCAGTACTTC.

This clonotype has ten or more counts. CDR3 sequence: CASSLGLAGGEQYF. The CDR3 DNA is TGTGCCAGCAGCTTAGGACTAGCGGGGGGCGAGCAGTACTTC. The rearrangement links TRBV7-2 to TRBJ2-7; 13 bases are a match to TRBD2. The CDR3 contains 14 residues. Germline CDR1 SGHTA, CDR2 FQGNSA. V trimming: 1 base; J trimming: 6 bases; junction bases outside the gene matches: 0.

This clonotype was recorded at least ten times. This sequence joins TRBV7-6 and TRBJ2-2; no firm D call. CDR1 is SGHVS and CDR2 is FNYEAQ in the germline V gene. This CDR3 region has 14 residues. Trimming shortened V by 4 bases and J by 6 bases, and 12 bases separated the two germline ends. The CDR3 loop reads CASSSSIMAGELFF. DNA for the CDR3: TGTGCCAGCAGCTCCTCCATAATGGCCGGGGAGCTGTTTTTT.

This clonotype appeared many times. The chain combines TRBV20-1 with TRBJ1-2, with unresolved D. Trimming cost V 6 bases and J 4 bases, with 15 bases left between them. The CDR3 has 13 amino acids. The germline V gene has CDR1 DFQATT and CDR2 SNEGSKA (reference sequence). The CDR3, as DNA: TGCAGTGCAGGAGACGGTCAACCCTATGGCTACACCTTC. This translates into CSAGDGQPYGYTF.

With respect to this clonotype: An end of the junction does not agree with germline; a read error may underlie this. The chain is built from TRBV14 and TRBJ2-7; D is ambiguous. The length of the CDR3 is 11 residues. The V gene's germline CDR1 is SGHDN and CDR2 FVKESK. The CDR3 nucleotides read TGTGCCAGCAGCCAAGGGTACGAGCAGCACTTC. Its protein product is CASSQGYEQHF.

This clonotype was counted at least ten times. The V call is TRBV12-3 or TRBV12-4, the J call TRBJ1-5, with D hard to call. Trimming cost V 1 base and J 6 bases, with 7 bases left between them. This CDR3 has 13 residues. CDR3 coding DNA: TGTGCCAGCAGTTTAGATAGTCGTCAGCCCCAGCATTTT. It specifies CASSLDSRQPQHF.

This clonotype has a count of ten or more. The V call is TRBV29-1, the J call TRBJ2-1; D not certain. The CDR3 loop spans 11 amino acids. Germline V gene lookup returns CDR1 SQVTM and CDR2 ANQGSEA. The V and J ends lost 0 bases and 12 bases respectively, with 9 bases between them. CDR3 in DNA: TGCAGCGTTGAAGAAAGATGGGTGCAGTTCTTC. Protein: CSVEERWVQFF.

This chain connects TRBV3-1 to TRBJ1-1; possible D gene TRBD1, 5 bases. This CDR3 has 18 amino acids. CDR1 is LGHDT and CDR2 is YNNKEL in the germline V gene (reference sequence). V lost 1 base and J 2 bases, leaving 20 bases between the germline ends. CDR3 coding DNA: TGTGCCAGCAGCCAAGCGTCCCAGGGAGTGGCCCTAAACACTGAAGCTTTCTTT. Translated, it gives CASSQASQGVALNTEAFF.

This clonotype has ten or more counts. The chain uses TRBV3-1 and TRBJ2-3; D perhaps matches TRBD1 (6 bases). CDR1 and CDR2 (germline): LGHDT, YNNKEL (reference sequence). CDR3 length: 14 residues. The V and J ends lost 0 bases and 4 bases respectively, with 8 bases between them. This CDR3 is CASSQEGGSDTQYF. As DNA, the CDR3 is TGTGCCAGCAGCCAAGAAGGGGGATCAGATACGCAGTATTTT.

The chain joins TRBV3-1 to TRBJ2-7; 8 positions match TRBD1. Germline assignment: CDR1 LGHDT and CDR2 YNNKEL (reference sequence). The trim removed 3 bases at V and 6 bases at J, leaving 1 base unmatched. CDR3 length: 12 residues. The CDR3 DNA sequence: TGTGCCAGCAGCCACGGGACAGGCGAGCAGTACTTC. Amino acid sequence: CASSHGTGEQYF.